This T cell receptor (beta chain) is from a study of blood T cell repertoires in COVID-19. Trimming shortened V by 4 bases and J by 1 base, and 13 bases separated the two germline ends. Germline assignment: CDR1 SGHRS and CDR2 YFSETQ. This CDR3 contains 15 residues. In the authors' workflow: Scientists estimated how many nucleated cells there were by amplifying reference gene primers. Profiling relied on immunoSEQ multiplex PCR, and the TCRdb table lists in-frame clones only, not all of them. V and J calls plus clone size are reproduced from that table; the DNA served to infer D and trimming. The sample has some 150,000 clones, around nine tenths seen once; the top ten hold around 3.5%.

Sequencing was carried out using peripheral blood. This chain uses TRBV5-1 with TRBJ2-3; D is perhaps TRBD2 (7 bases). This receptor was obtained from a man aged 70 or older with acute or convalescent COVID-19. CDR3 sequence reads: CASSGTGGGTDTQYF. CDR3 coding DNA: TGCGCCAGCAGCGGTACGGGGGGCGGCACAGATACGCAGTATTTT.